The 23 T cell receptor beta chains in this list originate from one sample, sequenced in a study of T cells in Graves' hyperthyroidism and ophthalmopathy. Amplification of TCR beta CDR3 regions used RNA as the template. RT-PCR in the first round (using the HTBI primer set) targeted the TCR CDR3. From the multiplex PCR reads, TCRdb called clonotypes with MiXCR, one entry per CDR3 protein. The sample holds 350,000 to 400,000 distinct CDR3 sequences, around 14% seen once. Sequencing was performed on blood. These receptors all come from a woman aged 60-75 years with Graves' hyperthyroidism.

This clonotype was observed many times. The chain carries TRBV20-1 and TRBJ1-5; maybe TRBD1 (5 bases). Trimming pared 1 base from V and 7 bases from J, leaving 11 bases between. Germline V gives CDR1 DFQATT, CDR2 SNEGSKA (reference sequence). This CDR3 comprises 13 residues. In nucleotides, the CDR3 is TGCAGTGCTAGAGTAGAGGGGAGCCAGCCCCAGCATTTT. Its translation is CSARVEGSQPQHF.

There are many counts of this clonotype. The rearrangement links TRBV12-3 or TRBV12-4 to TRBJ2-3; 10 bases line up with TRBD2. The V gene end was trimmed by 7 bases and the J gene end by 2 bases; junction bases not matched to a gene: 3. The CDR3 consists of 14 residues. The CDR3 DNA follows: TGTGCCAGCAAACTAGCGGGGCCCACAGATACGCAGTATTTT. It translates to CASKLAGPTDTQYF.

This clonotype was found a few times. The chain is built from TRBV30 and TRBJ1-3, with a possible D match to TRBD1 (6 bases). The V gene lost 2 bases and the J gene lost 2 bases, with 16 bases spanning the gap. CDR1 and CDR2 (germline): GTSNPN, SVGIG (reference sequence). The CDR3 consists of 16 residues. CDR3 nucleotides: TGTGCCTGGAGTTTATTTTGGGGGGCGCCTGGAAACACCATATATTTT. It yields the protein CAWSLFWGAPGNTIYF.

This clonotype came up many times. The chain couples TRBV28 to TRBJ2-7; TRBD1 matches at 10 bases. V gave up 5 bases and J gave up 5 bases; unmatched junction bases: 12. Germline assignment: CDR1 MDHEN and CDR2 SYDVKM. The CDR3 is 16 residues long. CDR3 sequence: CASSRPPGQGSNEQYF. DNA of the CDR3: TGTGCCAGCAGTCGCCCGCCGGGACAGGGGTCCAACGAGCAGTACTTC.

The chain joins TRBV7-3 to TRBJ2-2, with 8 bases identical to TRBD1. Germline V CDR1 and CDR2: SGHTA, FQGTGA. The CDR3 has 14 amino acids. The V gene end was trimmed by 4 bases and the J gene end by 5 bases; junction bases not matched to a gene: 3. DNA of the CDR3: TGTGCCAGCAGCTCGTACAGGGGGACCGGGGAGCTGTTTTTT. Protein: CASSSYRGTGELFF. The variable domain in full, with the rest retrieved from reference TRBV7-3 and TRBJ2-2, is GAGVSQTPSNKVTEKGKYVELRCDPISGHTALYWYRQSLGQGPEFLIYFQGTGAADDSGLPNDRFFAVRPEGSVSTLKIQRTERGDSAVYLCASSSYRGTGELFFGEGSRLTVL.

This clonotype occurred many times. V is TRBV5-8 and J is TRBJ2-5, with 8 positions matching TRBD1. Germline CDR1 SGHTS, CDR2 YDEGEE. The CDR3 spans 15 residues. Unmatched junction bases numbered 5, after V lost 0 bases and J lost 4 bases. CDR3 residues: CASSLAGTGGETQYF. The CDR3 DNA sequence: TGTGCCAGCAGCTTGGCCGGGACAGGTGGAGAGACCCAGTACTTC.

This clonotype was recorded a few times. This chain links TRBV5-8 with TRBJ2-5, with TRBD2 matching over 16 bases. The CDR3 spans 17 residues. Germline trimming cut 3 bases from V and 5 bases from J; bases unmatched to any gene: 7. Per the germline V gene, CDR1 is SGHTS and CDR2 is YDEGEE. The CDR3 DNA is TGTGCCAGCAGCTCCGGGACTAGCGGGAGGGCTTTTGAGACCCAGTACTTC. It specifies CASSSGTSGRAFETQYF.

In this sample, this clonotype turned up many times. The chain is built from TRBV15 and TRBJ2-7; 11 positions agree with TRBD1. Germline assignment: CDR1 LNHNV and CDR2 YYDKDF (reference sequence). The trim removed 4 bases at V and 1 base at J, leaving 3 bases unmatched. CDR3 size: 15 residues. CDR3: CATSTGTGGSYEQYF. As DNA, the CDR3 is TGTGCCACCAGCACGGGGACAGGGGGGTCCTACGAGCAGTACTTC.

This clonotype was observed a handful of times. The gene calls are TRBV19 and TRBJ2-1; the D gene is possibly TRBD2 (5 bases). CDR3 length: 12 amino acids. Per the germline V gene, CDR1 is LNHDA and CDR2 is SQIVND (reference sequence). The V gene lost 3 bases and the J gene lost 5 bases, with 5 bases spanning the gap. CDR3 coding DNA: TGTGCCAGTAGTATGGGAGACAATGAGCAGTTCTTC. This encodes CASSMGDNEQFF.

V is TRBV6-2 or TRBV6-3 and J is TRBJ2-1, with TRBD2 identical over 8 bases. V was clipped by 5 bases and J by 3 bases; unmatched bases: 6. CDR3 size: 15 residues. Germline V gives CDR1 MNHEY, CDR2 SVGEGT. The CDR3 region is CASSRREGGYNEQFF. The CDR3, as DNA: TGTGCCAGCAGTCGTCGGGAGGGAGGCTACAATGAGCAGTTCTTC.

The chain joins TRBV20-1 to TRBJ1-1, with D maybe TRBD1 (5 bases). CDR1 is DFQATT and CDR2 is SNEGSKA in the germline V gene (reference sequence). The CDR3 has 13 residues. V lost 2 bases to trimming and J lost 10 bases, with 17 bases between them. The DNA for the CDR3 is TGCAGTGCTAGACGGCAGGTCCAGGGTTCAGCTTTCTTT. Its translation: CSARRQVQGSAFF.

This clonotype was detected many times. The CDR3 sequence: CASSPPYSNQPQHF. CDR3 bases: TGTGCCAGCTCACCACCGTATAGCAATCAGCCCCAGCATTTT. V usage is TRBV18 and J usage is TRBJ1-5; D is unresolved. Trimming pared 0 bases from V and 0 bases from J, leaving 3 bases between. The CDR3 is 14 amino acids. Germline CDR1 and CDR2: KGHSH and LQKENI.

This clonotype was counted at least ten times. V usage is TRBV29-1 and J usage is TRBJ2-7; TRBD2 matches at 8 bases. Losses at the gene ends were 7 bases for V and 4 bases for J; bases not matched to a gene: 6. There are 12 residues in the CDR3. Germline V gene data show CDR1 as SQVTM and CDR2 as ANQGSEA. The DNA of the CDR3 is TGCAGCGGTAGCGGGATGGGGTACGAGCAGTACTTC. It codes for CSGSGMGYEQYF.

This clonotype was seen only a few times. The rearrangement links TRBV6-5 to TRBJ2-2; 7 nucleotides agree with TRBD2. The CDR3 spans 15 residues. Trimming removed 0 bases from V and 5 bases from J; junction bases left unmatched: 3. In germline, CDR1 is MNHEY, CDR2 SVGAGI. The CDR3 loop is CASSYSGGTTGELFF. CDR3 DNA sequence: TGTGCCAGCAGTTACTCGGGGGGGACTACCGGGGAGCTGTTTTTT.

This clonotype came up many times. This chain connects TRBV12-5 to TRBJ2-1; TRBD2 matches 12 bases. This CDR3 has 21 residues. V shed 0 bases, J shed 4 bases, and the junction held 16 bases outside the gene matches. Per germline, CDR1 LGHNT and CDR2 FRNRAP. The CDR3 sequence is CASGLVLFRLAGGKTYNEQFF. Here the CDR3 DNA reads TGTGCTAGTGGTTTGGTACTGTTCCGGCTAGCGGGAGGGAAGACATACAATGAGCAGTTCTTC.

This clonotype was seen at least ten times. V is TRBV11-2 and J is TRBJ2-7; unclear D gene. Germline CDR1 and CDR2: SGHAT and FQNNGV. The CDR3 is 13 residues long. V lost 8 bases to trimming and J lost 0 bases, with 11 bases between them. The CDR3 loop reads CASGISPSYEQYF. In nucleotides, the CDR3 is TGTGCCAGCGGAATTAGCCCCTCCTACGAGCAGTACTTC.

There are many counts of this clonotype. The rearrangement links TRBV7-2 to TRBJ2-1, with 7 bases fitting TRBD1. Per the germline V gene, CDR1 is SGHTA and CDR2 is FQGNSA. J was trimmed by 5 bases and V by 5 bases; bases with no gene match: 9. The CDR3 loop spans 15 amino acids. CDR3 DNA: TGTGCCAGCAGCACGACAGGGACGGTAAACAATGAGCAGTTCTTC. As protein: CASSTTGTVNNEQFF.

V usage is TRBV6-1 and J usage is TRBJ2-1; 8 nucleotides align to TRBD2. V was pared by 4 bases and J by 0 bases, with 8 bases of the junction left unmatched. The CDR3 runs 17 residues. The germline V gene has CDR1 MNHNS and CDR2 SASEGT. The chain's CDR3 is CASSARLASSSYNEQFF. CDR3 in DNA: TGTGCCAGCAGTGCCCGACTAGCGTCAAGCTCCTACAATGAGCAGTTCTTC.

This rearrangement joins TRBV4-2 to TRBJ2-1; D might be TRBD2 (6 bases). Trimming took 1 base from V and 3 from J, leaving 13 bases between them. This CDR3 has 16 amino acids. In germline, CDR1 is LGHNA, CDR2 YNFKEQ. This CDR3 reads CASSQGFSGIYNEQFF. CDR3 nucleotide sequence: TGTGCCAGCAGCCAAGGGTTTAGCGGAATCTACAATGAGCAGTTCTTC.

This clonotype was recorded a few times. The rearrangement uses TRBV6-1 and TRBJ2-7, with no clear D. Germline assignment: CDR1 MNHNS and CDR2 SASEGT. V was pared by 1 base and J by 5 bases, with 9 bases between. The CDR3 extends over 13 amino acids. This CDR3 reads CASSEVFEHEQYF. Written as DNA, the CDR3 is TGTGCCAGCAGTGAAGTATTCGAGCACGAGCAGTACTTC.

This clonotype was counted at least ten times. The rearrangement uses TRBV7-9 and TRBJ2-1; 11 nucleotides match TRBD2. With V trimmed by 8 bases and J by 4 bases, 7 bases remained unmatched. Germline V gives CDR1 SEHNR, CDR2 FQNEAQ (reference sequence). The CDR3 length is 15 residues. The CDR3 DNA sequence: TGTGCCAGCGATGTGAGGACTAGCGGGTACAATGAGCAGTTCTTC. This translates into CASDVRTSGYNEQFF.

This clonotype was counted ten times or more. V and J are TRBV5-1 and TRBJ2-2; D is possibly TRBD1 (6 bases). This CDR3 is 16 amino acids long. Germline V CDR1 and CDR2: SGHRS, YFSETQ. Trimming shortened V by 6 bases and J by 2 bases, and 17 bases separated the two germline ends. The CDR3 nucleotides read TGCGCCAGCAAACCCGGGACAAATTTTAACACCGGGGAGCTGTTTTTT. Translated, it gives CASKPGTNFNTGELFF.

This chain joins TRBV12-3 or TRBV12-4 and TRBJ2-1; D might be TRBD1 (5 bases). This CDR3 is built from 15 residues. With 0 bases removed from V and 3 bases from J, the gap between germline ends came to 9 bases. The DNA for the CDR3 is TGTGCCAGCAGTTTAGCCAGGGCCCGCTACAATGAGCAGTTCTTC. Residues: CASSLARARYNEQFF.